The clone carrying this T cell receptor beta chain was observed a handful of times. As yet, its antigen is unknown. Unique-molecular-identifier-tagged TCR beta cDNA libraries were used. It was from approximately 0.91 to 9.4 million T cells that 530,000 or so cDNA molecules came. Each CDR3 protein gets one entry after TCRdb re-called the PCR reads with MiXCR. The data show some 800,000 distinct CDR3 sequences, 35% to 55% seen once. This record belongs to a study of post-analysis software for immune sequencing data. Study-wide points: Compared with controls, patients had more of 4 to 6 TRBV segments, including TRBV5-6, TRBV5-1 and TRBV20-1. Controls showed significantly higher normalized Chao1 diversity than did multiple sclerosis patients. F measure grouped same-batch samples tightly together.

CDR3 size: 17 residues. J lost 1 base, V lost 3 bases, and 7 bases had no gene match. This rearrangement joins TRBV12-3 or TRBV12-4 to TRBJ2-5, with 11 positions matching TRBD2. The sequence was obtained from a girl between 5 and 17 years old with multiple sclerosis. The source material was blood. CDR3 DNA: TGTGCCAGCAGTTTTTATCGGGGGACTAGCGGCCAAGAGACCCAGTACTTC. This encodes CASSFYRGTSGQETQYF.